Shown below are 26 T cell receptor beta chains from a single sample sequenced in a study of blood T cell repertoires in COVID-19. Assay: immunoSEQ multiplex PCR; the TCRdb copy retains only in-frame clones and omits some. Counted here are about 170,000 clones, 70% to 80% occurring once; the ten biggest clones make up 19%. Specimen: PBMCs or T cells enriched from blood (not recorded which). Every receptor here comes from a woman in her sixties or seventies in a cohort exposed to, infected with or recovered from COVID-19 (not recorded which).

This clone was seen once. The chain carries TRBV18 and TRBJ1-2, with no clear D. V was pared by 3 bases and J by 4 bases, with 18 bases between. This CDR3 is built from 16 residues. Germline-derived CDR1 and CDR2 are KGHSH and LQKENI. The CDR3 protein is CASSPGGSRHPYGYTF. CDR3 sequence (DNA): TGTGCCAGCTCACCGGGTGGGTCCCGACACCCCTATGGCTACACCTTC.

This chain links TRBV4-3 with TRBJ2-1; D is possibly TRBD1 (5 bases). Looked up from germline, CDR1 is LGHNA and CDR2 is YSLEER. The CDR3 length is 13 residues. The ends were cut back, 8 bases at V and 7 bases at J, with 15 bases in the middle. CDR3 sequence reads: CASGVQGGNEQFF. CDR3 nucleotide sequence: TGCGCCAGCGGCGTGCAGGGCGGTAATGAGCAGTTCTTC.

The gene calls are TRBV18 and TRBJ2-1, with 8 bases identical to TRBD2. Germline CDR1 reads KGHSH; CDR2 reads LQKENI. Trimming cost V 6 bases and J 4 bases; bases outside gene matches: 8. This CDR3 is 15 amino acids long. The CDR3 bases are TGTGCCAGCTCCCGTCAAGCGGGGGTATACAATGAGCAGTTCTTC. Translating gives CASSRQAGVYNEQFF.

This clone has only one observation. V gene TRBV6-5 combines with J gene TRBJ2-2, with a tentative D call TRBD2 (6 bases). CDR3 length: 15 residues. CDR1 is MNHEY and CDR2 is SVGAGI in the germline V gene. The ends were cut back, 6 bases at V and 4 bases at J, with 15 bases in the middle. The CDR3 loop reads CASSSGTGATGELFF. The DNA for the CDR3 is TGTGCCAGCAGCTCCGGGACTGGGGCCACCGGGGAGCTGTTTTTT.

This chain joins TRBV4-1 and TRBJ1-5; 10 positions match TRBD1. From germline, CDR1 is MGHRA and CDR2 YSYEKL. The CDR3 covers 14 residues. V was clipped by 3 bases and J by 6 bases; unmatched bases: 2. CDR3 nucleotides: TGCGCCAGCAGCCAGACAGGGGGCTTTCAGCCCCAGCATTTT. This translates into CASSQTGGFQPQHF.

On this clone: This sample includes further DNA sequences coding for the same CDR3. The genes are TRBV5-1 and TRBJ1-1; weak D call: TRBD1 (5 bases). The V end lost 5 bases, the J end lost 1 base, and 9 bases lay between the germline ends. In germline, CDR1 is SGHRS, CDR2 YFSETQ. This CDR3 is built from 13 residues. The CDR3 spells CASSSQGNTEAFF. CDR3 nucleotides: TGCGCCAGCAGTAGTCAGGGGAACACTGAAGCTTTCTTT.

The chain links TRBV29-1 to TRBJ2-3, with 12 positions matching TRBD2. CDR1 is SQVTM, CDR2 ANQGSEA, per germline. Germline trimming cut 5 bases from V and 5 bases from J; bases unmatched to any gene: 11. This CDR3 has 16 amino acids. CDR3 region: CSVSPGSSGRGDTQYF. CDR3 sequence (DNA): TGCAGCGTTTCCCCCGGCTCTAGCGGGAGGGGAGATACGCAGTATTTT.

The count of this clone is one. The rearrangement links TRBV6-2 or TRBV6-3 to TRBJ1-2; 9 bases align to TRBD1. Looked up from germline, CDR1 is MNHEY and CDR2 is SVGEGT. V trimming: 5 bases; J trimming: 4 bases; junction bases outside the gene matches: 5. The CDR3 consists of 14 residues. CDR3 in DNA: TGTGCCAGCAGTCGACCGGGACAGGGCTATGGCTACACCTTC. Translating gives CASSRPGQGYGYTF.

This clone has only one observation. The CDR3 protein is CSASSSGSNYGYTF. For the CDR3, the DNA is TGCAGTGCTAGTTCGAGTGGTTCTAACTATGGCTACACCTTC. The genes are TRBV20-1 and TRBJ1-2; D gene uncertain. V was shortened by 3 bases and J by 0 bases, with 11 bases between the two germline ends. Germline assignment: CDR1 DFQATT and CDR2 SNEGSKA (reference sequence). The CDR3 is 14 amino acids.

The CDR3 nucleotides read TGTGCCACCAGCGACCGGGGGGGTTCAGAGACCCAGTACTTC. The encoded protein is CATSDRGGSETQYF. This chain connects TRBV15 to TRBJ2-5; 8 positions match TRBD2. Germline loops: CDR1 LNHNV, CDR2 YYDKDF (reference sequence). V shed 5 bases, J shed 4 bases, and the junction held 6 bases outside the gene matches. The CDR3 is 14 amino acids.

J is TRBJ2-3 and V is TRBV9; D uncertain. V was clipped by 0 bases and J by 4 bases, with 12 bases between them. This CDR3 region has 15 residues. Germline loops: CDR1 SGDLS, CDR2 YYNGEE. The CDR3 region is CASSVAPSEADTQYF. CDR3 bases: TGTGCCAGCAGCGTAGCTCCGTCAGAGGCAGATACGCAGTATTTT.

CDR3 amino acids: CASSPTLGLRNEKLFF. The CDR3, as DNA: TGTGCCAGCTCACCGACTCTAGGACTGAGGAATGAAAAACTGTTTTTT. The chain couples TRBV18 to TRBJ1-4; D is undetermined. V lost 3 bases and J 5 bases, leaving 16 bases between the germline ends. CDR1 is KGHSH, CDR2 LQKENI, per germline. The CDR3 is 16 amino acids.

The V gene is TRBV5-1, the J gene TRBJ2-3; D remains unclear. Germline lookup yields CDR1 SGHRS and CDR2 YFSETQ. This CDR3 comprises 14 residues. Trimming shortened V by 1 base and J by 6 bases, and 12 bases separated the two germline ends. CDR3 DNA sequence: TGCGCCAGCAGCTTGTGGAGTCTGGCGGATACGCAGTATTTT. Its translation is CASSLWSLADTQYF.

This clone was detected only once. V usage is TRBV9 and J usage is TRBJ2-5; D remains ambiguous. With 0 bases removed from V and 2 bases from J, the gap between germline ends came to 8 bases. CDR3 length: 14 amino acids. Germline assignment: CDR1 SGDLS and CDR2 YYNGEE. The DNA for the CDR3 is TGTGCCAGCAGCGTAGATCCGTTACAAGAGACCCAGTACTTC. It is translated as CASSVDPLQETQYF.

V and J are TRBV23-1 and TRBJ2-1; 11 nucleotides agree with TRBD2. TRBV23-1 is known as an ORF, though its function is uncertain. J was trimmed by 4 bases and V by 3 bases; bases with no gene match: 8. The CDR3 has 17 amino acids. The CDR3 is CASSHTLTSGSYNEQFF. The DNA of the CDR3 is TGCGCCAGCAGTCATACCCTTACTAGCGGGAGTTACAATGAGCAGTTCTTC.

A single count supports this clone. The J gene is TRBJ2-1, the V gene TRBV6-1, with 7 bases that match TRBD1. Germline assignment: CDR1 MNHNS and CDR2 SASEGT. Trimming cost V 9 bases and J 10 bases; bases outside gene matches: 12. The CDR3 spans 13 residues. The CDR3 DNA sequence: TGTGCCAGTGCCGGGACAGCCTCGAGGGAGCAGTTCTTC. Amino acids: CASAGTASREQFF.

This clone was found once. The V call is TRBV19, the J call TRBJ2-4; 8 nucleotides line up with TRBD2. This CDR3 region has 13 residues. The germline gives CDR1 LNHDA, CDR2 SQIVND (reference sequence). The V and J ends lost 5 bases and 6 bases, in that order; junction bases with no gene match: 3. The CDR3: CASSVAGSNIQYF. CDR3 in DNA: TGTGCCAGTAGTGTAGCGGGATCAAACATTCAGTACTTC.

The chain is built from TRBV18 and TRBJ1-6; TRBD1 agrees at 8 bases. The germline CDR1 and CDR2 sequences are KGHSH and LQKENI. V was pared by 1 base and J by 8 bases, with 10 bases of the junction left unmatched. The CDR3 covers 17 residues. The CDR3 protein is CASSPLGQGSWDSPLHF. The CDR3 DNA is TGTGCCAGCTCACCACTTGGACAGGGATCGTGGGATTCACCCCTCCACTTT.

The V gene is TRBV7-6, the J gene TRBJ2-7; no clear D. In germline, CDR1 is SGHVS, CDR2 FNYEAQ. There are 13 residues in the CDR3. V dropped 5 bases and J dropped 5 bases, with 13 bases sitting between them. The CDR3 reads CASSRGWQNEQYF. CDR3 nucleotide sequence: TGTGCCAGCAGCCGCGGATGGCAGAACGAGCAGTACTTC.

The rearrangement joins TRBV19 to TRBJ2-1, with D possibly being TRBD1 (5 bases). The ends were cut back, 1 base at V and 4 bases at J, with 8 bases in the middle. This CDR3 is built from 14 residues. Germline V gene lookup returns CDR1 LNHDA and CDR2 SQIVND (reference sequence). The CDR3 spells CASSIANRYNEQFF. The DNA of the CDR3 is TGTGCCAGTAGTATAGCAAACAGGTACAATGAGCAGTTCTTC.

This sequence joins TRBV5-1 and TRBJ2-7; D is undetermined. Trimming removed 5 bases at V and 0 bases at J, with 9 bases between. CDR1 and CDR2 (germline): SGHRS, YFSETQ. This CDR3 is built from 13 residues. DNA of the CDR3: TGCGCCAGCAGTGACCGGAGCTCCTACGAGCAGTACTTC. Protein: CASSDRSSYEQYF.

The count of this clone is one. The rearrangement joins TRBV7-9 to TRBJ1-5; weak D call: TRBD1 (6 bases). The CDR3 has 18 amino acids. The germline CDR1 and CDR2 sequences are SEHNR and FQNEAQ (reference sequence). V was clipped by 2 bases and J by 1 base, with 18 bases between them. The CDR3, as DNA: TGTGCCAGCAGCTTACAGGGGTGGGGTACGGGAAGCAATCAGCCCCAGCATTTT. This translates into CASSLQGWGTGSNQPQHF.

CDR3 region: CAWSGEQPNQPQHF. The CDR3 nucleotides read TGTGCCTGGAGTGGGGAGCAGCCCAATCAGCCCCAGCATTTT. The chain has TRBV30 and TRBJ1-5; D remains unclear. Germline CDR1 reads GTSNPN; CDR2 reads SVGIG (reference sequence). V was pared by 1 base and J by 3 bases, with 10 bases between. The CDR3 is 14 amino acids.

The chain joins TRBV7-9 to TRBJ2-1; a possible D gene is TRBD2 (5 bases). Deletions cut 1 base from V and 8 bases from J, with 12 bases between. This CDR3 comprises 14 residues. Per germline, CDR1 SEHNR and CDR2 FQNEAQ (reference sequence). CDR3 DNA: TGTGCCAGCAGCTTAGGAGGGAGTTCAGATGAGCAGTTCTTC. It translates to CASSLGGSSDEQFF.

The chain recombines TRBV7-9 with TRBJ2-1; 7 positions agree with TRBD1. V trimming: 4 bases; J trimming: 15 bases; junction bases outside the gene matches: 15. CDR1 is SEHNR, CDR2 FQNEAQ, per germline (reference sequence). CDR3 length: 14 amino acids. The CDR3 bases are TGTGCCAGCAGCTCGACCGGGACAGCGCTGGTGGTGTTCTTC. Protein product: CASSSTGTALVVFF.

The genes are TRBV4-2 and TRBJ2-7, with 9 bases fitting TRBD2. The CDR3 length is 16 residues. The germline CDR1 and CDR2 sequences are LGHNA and YNFKEQ. Unmatched junction bases numbered 7, after V lost 1 base and J lost 3 bases. The CDR3 DNA sequence: TGTGCCAGCAGCCAAGTGGGAAGCGGGGGGTTCTACGAGCAGTACTTC. Translated: CASSQVGSGGFYEQYF.